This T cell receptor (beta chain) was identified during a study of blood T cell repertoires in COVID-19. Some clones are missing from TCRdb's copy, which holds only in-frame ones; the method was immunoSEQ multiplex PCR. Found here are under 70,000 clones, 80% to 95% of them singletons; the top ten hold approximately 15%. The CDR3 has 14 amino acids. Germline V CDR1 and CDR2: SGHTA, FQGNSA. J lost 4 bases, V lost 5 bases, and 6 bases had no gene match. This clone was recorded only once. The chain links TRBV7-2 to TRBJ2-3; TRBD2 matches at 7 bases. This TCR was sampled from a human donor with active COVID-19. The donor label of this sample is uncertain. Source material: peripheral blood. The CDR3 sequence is CASSQTSGADTQYF. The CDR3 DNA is TGTGCCAGCAGCCAGACCAGCGGGGCAGATACGCAGTATTTT. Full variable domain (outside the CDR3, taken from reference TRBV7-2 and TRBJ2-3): GAGVSQSPSNKVTEKGKDVELRCDPISGHTALYWYRQSLGQGLEFLIYFQGNSAPDKSGLPSDRFSAERTGGSVSTLTIQRTQQEDSAVYLCASSQTSGADTQYFGPGTRLTVL.